The entry below gives a single T cell receptor (beta chain) sequence along with its context. This clonotype was seen many times. What antigen it recognizes has not been identified. No much larger clonotype is one base removed from it; base qualities were not supplied. Sequencer: Illumina NovaSeq 6000. Synthesis of TCR cDNA relied on 5'RACE template switching, a step that introduced a universal primer site along with unique molecular identifiers. Priming of cDNA synthesis was performed from both the TCR alpha and TCR beta constant segments. Two PCR steps were used to amplify libraries, with sample barcodes and sequencing adapters being added in the second step. Sequencing of the libraries was done on either Illumina HiSeq 2500 (2x100 bp) or NovaSeq (2x150 bp). The original methods were these. Demultiplexing of reads and collapsing into UMI consensus sequences were performed with MIGEC, and V(D)J alignment was carried out with MiXCR. Clonotypes responding to the vaccine were identified with edgeR on replicate PBMC samples, with the criteria of FDR below 0.01 and a log2 fold change above 5 up to day 15. Bulk clonotypes were assigned CD4 or CD8 identity according to which sequenced CD4 or CD8 repertoire held them at higher abundance. Using fastp at Q25 and MiXCR, TCRdb reprocessed the public reads and kept productive beta chains. Entries that share a CDR3 protein sequence are merged under the most common genes and DNA. TCRdb, not the original authors, processed these V and J calls. The sample records hundreds of thousands of distinct CDR3 sequences, approximately 3.9% of which are singletons. In total, the top ten clones hold about 25% of the sample.

The data were obtained in a study of T cells after yellow fever vaccination (dated by TCRdb to about 2019). At the level of the whole study: Libraries from fractions with low cell numbers were prepared with the SMART-Seq v4 Ultra Low Input RNA kit. To follow T-cell clones before and after primary and booster YFV17D yellow fever vaccination, bulk TCR alpha and beta repertoires were sequenced over time. Two healthy male donors made up the cohort, one aged 18 to 29 years and the other aged 30 to 40 years. Blood was drawn at multiple timepoints before and after primary and secondary immunization, with bulk PBMC replicates and cell subsets isolated.

Taken with the paper, the label for treatment or condition translates to: live attenuated yellow fever vaccine strain. At each blood-draw timepoint, two biological replicates of bulk PBMCs were obtained. PBMCs were isolated from peripheral blood using a standard Ficoll-Paque protocol. TriZol was used to extract RNA from bulk PBMCs, CD4 and CD8 fractions, and dextramer-positive and dextramer-negative fractions. Per the germline V gene, LGHNA is the CDR1 and YSLEER is the CDR2. V loses 1 base of germline sequence and J loses 2 bases, and the interval between the two ends is 12 bases. From the cysteine up to the phenylalanine, the CDR3 has a length of 15 residues. Only the CDR3 DNA stays, 45 bases, in frame from base 1. Study-level results and caveats: Because abundant contaminating clonotypes from the bulk population could be contained in FACS-sorted repertoires, computational filtering was required. A small fraction of clonotypes appeared in both the CD4 and CD8 compartments, likely as a result of convergent recombination. Compared with the primary T-cell response, the secondary T-cell response was faster but weaker, reaching its peak on day 5 rather than on day 15. The study included only a couple of donors, which limits how far the findings can be generalized. After the booster, most of the clones that had expanded following primary vaccination were detected again (roughly 97% of CD4 and around 87% of CD8), which suggests that memory was broadly maintained.

The source material was PBMCs, sampled on the day of the yellow fever booster vaccination. This chain joins TRBV4-3 to TRBJ2-7; matching of 5 bases hints at TRBD1 as the D gene. This clonotype was obtained from a man in his late teens or twenties who received the YFV17D yellow fever vaccine. CDR3 protein: CASSQGLDSTYEQYF. The sequence in DNA is TGCGCCAGCAGCCAAGGGCTCGACAGTACCTACGAGCAGTACTTC.